These 19 T cell receptor beta chains share one sample of origin, sequenced in a study of technical replicates of blood from a handful of donors. The repertoire was sequenced with immunoSEQ multiplex PCR; TCRdb's copy has only in-frame clones and lacks some. The sample comprises tens of thousands of clones, 95% of which are singletons, and under 0.4% rests with the top ten. Sequenced material: T cells isolated from PBMCs. Source of these receptors: a human donor in good health.

The chain combines TRBV2 with TRBJ2-5; perhaps TRBD2 as D (5 bases). Trimming shortened V by 3 bases and J by 4 bases, and 9 bases separated the two germline ends. Germline CDR1 SNHLY, CDR2 FYNNEI. The length of the CDR3 is 13 residues. The DNA of the CDR3 is TGTGCCAGCAGTGAGTTACTAGGAGAGACCCAGTACTTC. It translates to CASSELLGETQYF. Using reference TRBV2 and TRBJ2-5 for the parts outside the CDR3, the full variable domain is EPEVTQTPSHQVTQMGQEVILRCVPISNHLYFYWYRQILGQKVEFLVSFYNNEISEKSEIFDDQFSVERPDGSNFTLKIRSTKLEDSAMYFCASSELLGETQYFGPGTRLLVL.

V is TRBV6-1 and J is TRBJ1-3; D unclear. The CDR3 consists of 10 residues. From germline, CDR1 is MNHNS and CDR2 SASEGT. Trimming shortened V by 9 bases and J by 4 bases, and 4 bases separated the two germline ends. Written as DNA, the CDR3 is TGTGCCAGTACAGGAAACACCATATATTTT. It is translated as CASTGNTIYF.

The sample holds one count of this clone. This chain uses TRBV10-3 with TRBJ2-5; 11 nucleotides match TRBD2. The DNA end lines up better with TRBJ2-7; the J call may be wrong. The CDR3 covers 13 residues. Germline CDR1 reads ENHRY; CDR2 reads SYGVKD. CDR3 in DNA: TGTGCCATCAAGGTAGCGGGAGGGAACGAGCAGTACTTC. Residues: CAIKVAGGNEQYF.

The chain uses TRBV6-4 and TRBJ2-7; D is undetermined. V lost 3 bases to trimming and J lost 0 bases, with 9 bases between them. Germline lookup yields CDR1 MRHNA and CDR2 SNTAGT. The CDR3 is 14 residues long. The CDR3: CASSDRRSSYEQYF. Written as DNA, the CDR3 is TGTGCCAGCAGTGATAGAAGGAGCTCCTACGAGCAGTACTTC.

This chain joins TRBV9 and TRBJ2-1; 10 nucleotides match TRBD2. Germline assignment: CDR1 SGDLS and CDR2 YYNGEE. This CDR3 has 18 amino acids. Trimming cost V 3 bases and J 4 bases; bases outside gene matches: 13. The CDR3 DNA reads as TGTGCCAGCAGCGCCGAGGGTGCTAGCGGGAGTTTATACAATGAGCAGTTCTTC. It encodes CASSAEGASGSLYNEQFF. The whole variable domain, remainder taken from reference TRBV9 and TRBJ2-1, is DSGVTQTPKHLITATGQRVTLRCSPRSGDLSVYWYQQSLDQGLQFLIQYYNGEERAKGNILERFSAQQFPDLHSELNLSSLELGDSALYFCASSAEGASGSLYNEQFFGPGTRLTVL.

The CDR3 nucleotides are TGTGCCAGTAGTATTTGGACAGGGACCTACGAGCAGTACTTC. Residues: CASSIWTGTYEQYF. This sequence joins TRBV19 and TRBJ2-7; 8 positions agree with TRBD1. The CDR3 totals 14 residues. With V trimmed by 3 bases and J by 2 bases, 3 bases remained unmatched. The germline CDR1 and CDR2 sequences are LNHDA and SQIVND (reference sequence).

The rearrangement uses TRBV15 and TRBJ2-5; possible D gene TRBD1, 6 bases. CDR3 length equals 17 residues. Trimming pared 0 bases from V and 5 bases from J, leaving 19 bases between. Germline CDR1 LNHNV, CDR2 YYDKDF (reference sequence). CDR3: CATSRDLGFGQGETQYF. The CDR3 coding sequence is TGTGCCACCAGCAGAGATCTGGGTTTCGGTCAGGGGGAGACCCAGTACTTC.

This chain uses TRBV7-9 with TRBJ2-7; no clear D gene. CDR3 length equals 11 residues. V was clipped by 2 bases and J by 4 bases, with 3 bases between them. The germline V gene has CDR1 SEHNR and CDR2 FQNEAQ (reference sequence). The CDR3 DNA reads as TGTGCCAGCAGCTTATTATACGAGCAGTACTTC. Translating gives CASSLLYEQYF.

V and J are TRBV28 and TRBJ2-1, with 12 bases identical to TRBD2. The CDR3 loop spans 17 amino acids. The trim removed 7 bases at V and 5 bases at J, leaving 12 bases unmatched. In germline, CDR1 is MDHEN, CDR2 SYDVKM. In nucleotides, the CDR3 is TGTGCCAGCACATTCTGGACTAGCGGGAATGGTAACAATGAGCAGTTCTTC. It specifies CASTFWTSGNGNNEQFF. Drawing the rest from reference TRBV28 and TRBJ2-1, the complete variable domain is DVKVTQSSRYLVKRTGEKVFLECVQDMDHENMFWYRQDPGLGLRLIYFSYDVKMKEKGDIPEGYSVSREKKERFSLILESASTNQTSMYLCASTFWTSGNGNNEQFFGPGTRLTVL.

This chain connects TRBV7-8 to TRBJ1-1; 7 bases are shared with TRBD1. The CDR3 contains 15 residues. V was pared by 0 bases and J by 5 bases, with 6 bases of the junction left unmatched. Germline V lookup: CDR1 SGHVS, CDR2 FQNEAQ. The CDR3 here is CASSLAEGAITEAFF. The CDR3 DNA reads TGTGCCAGCAGCTTAGCAGAGGGGGCAATTACTGAAGCTTTCTTT.

This chain uses TRBV28 with TRBJ2-7; 7 bases fit TRBD1. Germline V gene data show CDR1 as MDHEN and CDR2 as SYDVKM. V trimming: 2 bases; J trimming: 1 base; junction bases outside the gene matches: 11. The CDR3 extends over 17 amino acids. The CDR3 region is CASSLPSGGQLSYEQYF. In DNA, the CDR3 is TGTGCCAGCAGTTTACCTAGTGGGGGACAGTTATCCTACGAGCAGTACTTC. The variable domain in full, with the rest retrieved from reference TRBV28 and TRBJ2-7, is DVKVTQSSRYLVKRTGEKVFLECVQDMDHENMFWYRQDPGLGLRLIYFSYDVKMKEKGDIPEGYSVSREKKERFSLILESASTNQTSMYLCASSLPSGGQLSYEQYFGPGTRLTVT.

This clone was counted a single time. The V call is TRBV7-2, the J call TRBJ2-3, with a possible D match to TRBD2 (6 bases). V was shortened by 3 bases and J by 5 bases, with 9 bases between the two germline ends. The CDR3 has 13 residues. Germline-derived CDR1 and CDR2 are SGHTA and FQGNSA. The CDR3 region is CASSFGSGDTQYF. The CDR3 nucleotides are TGTGCCAGCAGCTTCGGGAGCGGAGATACGCAGTATTTT.

The rearrangement links TRBV2 to TRBJ2-3; no clear D gene. CDR1 and CDR2 (germline): SNHLY, FYNNEI. This CDR3 spans 11 amino acids. Between the trimmed V and J ends, which lost 5 bases and 4 bases, there was a span of 4 bases. The CDR3 loop reads CASSRSDTQYF. The CDR3 DNA is TGTGCCAGCAGTCGGTCAGATACGCAGTATTTT.

This chain joins TRBV27 and TRBJ2-1; TRBD2 agrees at 13 bases. Germline-derived CDR1 and CDR2 are MNHEY and SMNVEV (reference sequence). The CDR3 spans 15 residues. V gave up 2 bases and J gave up 7 bases; unmatched junction bases: 2. This chain's CDR3 is CASSLALAGGNEQFF. The CDR3 nucleotides read TGTGCCAGCAGTTTAGCACTAGCGGGAGGGAATGAGCAGTTCTTC.

The chain carries TRBV28 and TRBJ1-4, with a tentative D call TRBD1 (5 bases). The CDR3 contains 18 residues. Germline V gene lookup returns CDR1 MDHEN and CDR2 SYDVKM. Trimming removed 3 bases from V and 0 bases from J, with 17 bases in between. The CDR3 DNA reads as TGTGCCAGCAGTTTGGGGGGACCGTTTATTGCAACTAATGAAAAACTGTTTTTT. Translation: CASSLGGPFIATNEKLFF.

The rearrangement uses TRBV28 and TRBJ1-2; 9 bases align to TRBD1. Germline CDR1 reads MDHEN; CDR2 reads SYDVKM. The CDR3 length is 12 residues. After removal of 5 bases from V and 5 bases from J, the junction contained 0 bases not matched to a gene. CDR3 sequence (DNA): TGTGCCAGCAGTGGGACAGGGTATGGCTACACCTTC. It translates to CASSGTGYGYTF.

This clone was observed once. The V gene is TRBV19, the J gene TRBJ2-2; D may be TRBD1 (7 bases). The V gene lost 9 bases and the J gene lost 5 bases, with 16 bases spanning the gap. The CDR3 length is 14 residues. The germline V gene encodes CDR1 LNHDA and CDR2 SQIVND (reference sequence). CDR3 region: CASSSTGRTGELFF. CDR3 DNA sequence: TGTGCCAGCTCTTCGACAGGGAGGACCGGGGAGCTGTTTTTT.

This sequence joins TRBV7-9 and TRBJ2-7; 7 bases are a match to TRBD1. V shed 5 bases, J shed 6 bases, and the junction held 4 bases outside the gene matches. Per germline, CDR1 SEHNR and CDR2 FQNEAQ (reference sequence). The CDR3 length is 12 residues. In nucleotides, the CDR3 is TGTGCCAGCAGCCAGACAGGGTCCGAGCAGTACTTC. It translates to CASSQTGSEQYF.

This chain joins TRBV5-1 and TRBJ1-4; 12 bases are a match to TRBD1. The V segment lost 2 bases and the J segment 5 bases; nucleotides outside the gene matches: 1. Germline-derived CDR1 and CDR2 are SGHRS and YFSETQ. CDR3 length: 15 residues. The CDR3 reads CASSFGTGGNEKLFF. The CDR3, as DNA: TGCGCCAGCAGCTTCGGGACAGGGGGCAATGAAAAACTGTTTTTT. Full variable domain (missing parts from reference TRBV5-1 and TRBJ1-4): KAGVTQTPRYLIKTRGQQVTLSCSPISGHRSVSWYQQTPGQGLQFLFEYFSETQRNKGNFPGRFSGRQFSNSRSEMNVSTLELGDSALYLCASSFGTGGNEKLFFGSGTQLSVL.